Listed below are T cell receptor beta chains from one sample, sequenced in a study of OX40 agonist ivuxolimab in advanced cancers. The method was immunoSEQ multiplex PCR; TCRdb's version includes in-frame clones alone and lacks a portion of them. This table holds more than 40,000 clones, 91% found once. The material sequenced was CD4+ or CD8+ T cells sorted from blood, taken in a trial of the OX40 agonist ivuxolimab. These receptors came from an adult with an advanced solid tumor such as melanoma, head and neck, liver or kidney cancer. Both conserved end residues are part of each CDR3. The D gene is left open where the match is weak. Size is omitted from some rows. Given values are once, few, many or a class for expanded clones.

cdr3_nt: TGCGCCAGCAGCCCCAGGAATAGCGGGGGCACCGGGGAGCTGTTTTTT
cdr3_aa: CASSPRNSGGTGELFF
j_call: TRBJ2-2
clone_size: once
v_call: TRBV4-1
d_call: TRBD2

cdr3_nt: TGTGCCAGCAGCGATACCCCGGGGGCCAACACTGAAGCTTTCTTT
cdr3_aa: CASSDTPGANTEAFF
j_call: TRBJ1-1
clone_size: medium-sized
v_call: TRBV2
d_call: .

cdr3_nt: TGTGCCAGCAGTTTATGGGCAACCACGAACACTGAAGCTTTCTTT
cdr3_aa: CASSLWATTNTEAFF
j_call: TRBJ1-1
clone_size: .
v_call: TRBV27
d_call: .

cdr3_nt: TGTGCCAGCAGCTTCGGACAGAGTAACTACGAGCAGTACTTC
cdr3_aa: CASSFGQSNYEQYF
j_call: TRBJ2-7
clone_size: .
v_call: TRBV5-4
d_call: .

cdr3_nt: TGTGCCGTCCGGGACAGGGATCTCTACGAGCAGTACTTC
cdr3_aa: CAVRDRDLYEQYF
j_call: TRBJ2-7
clone_size: .
v_call: TRBV6-5
d_call: TRBD1

cdr3_nt: TGTGCCAGCAGTTTAGCCAGGGGAAACACCATATATTTT
cdr3_aa: CASSLARGNTIYF
j_call: TRBJ1-3
clone_size: .
v_call: TRBV27
d_call: .

cdr3_nt: TGTGCCAGCAGCCAAGAAAAGGCGCATCAGCCCCAGCATTTT
cdr3_aa: CASSQEKAHQPQHF
j_call: TRBJ1-5
clone_size: .
v_call: TRBV14
d_call: .

cdr3_nt: TGTGCCAGCAGCTTAGGGACGACTAGCAGCTCCTACGAGCAGTACTTC
cdr3_aa: CASSLGTTSSSYEQYF
j_call: TRBJ2-7
clone_size: .
v_call: TRBV7-9
d_call: TRBD2

cdr3_nt: TGTGCCAGCAGCGTGGAGGGGTTTACTGTCTCCTACGAGCAGTACTTC
cdr3_aa: CASSVEGFTVSYEQYF
j_call: TRBJ2-7
clone_size: .
v_call: TRBV5-6
d_call: .

cdr3_nt: TGTGCCAGCAGCTTAGGGACAGGGAACGATGGCTACACCTTC
cdr3_aa: CASSLGTGNDGYTF
j_call: TRBJ1-2
clone_size: few
v_call: TRBV7-6
d_call: TRBD1

cdr3_nt: TGCAGCGTTGTGGGGGGGGGCTCCTACGAGCAGTACTTC
cdr3_aa: CSVVGGGSYEQYF
j_call: TRBJ2-7
clone_size: .
v_call: TRBV29-1
d_call: TRBD2

cdr3_nt: TGCGCCAGCAGCAAGTACGGGACAGGAGGGACGAACACTGAAGCTTTCTTT
cdr3_aa: CASSKYGTGGTNTEAFF
j_call: TRBJ1-1
clone_size: .
v_call: TRBV5-1
d_call: TRBD1

cdr3_nt: TGTGCCAGCAGCCCCCTAGCTAGCGGGATGGCCAAAAACATTCAGTACTTC
cdr3_aa: CASSPLASGMAKNIQYF
j_call: TRBJ2-4
clone_size: .
v_call: TRBV4-2
d_call: TRBD2

cdr3_nt: TGTGCCAGCAGTTCGGCACTCACGAACACTGAAGCTTTCTTT
cdr3_aa: CASSSALTNTEAFF
j_call: TRBJ1-1
clone_size: few
v_call: TRBV28
d_call: .

cdr3_nt: TGTGCCAGCAGCTTTCGGGGAAACACCGGGGAGCTGTTTTTT
cdr3_aa: CASSFRGNTGELFF
j_call: TRBJ2-2
clone_size: .
v_call: TRBV5-6
d_call: .

cdr3_nt: TGCGCCAGCAGCCAAGATTGGTTGACTGCCGACACCGGGGAGCTGTTTTTT
cdr3_aa: CASSQDWLTADTGELFF
j_call: TRBJ2-2
clone_size: once
v_call: TRBV4-1
d_call: .

cdr3_nt: TGTGCCAGCAGTTTATTGGGTCCGACAGGGGCCAAGTCCCAGTACTTC
cdr3_aa: CASSLLGPTGAKSQYF
j_call: TRBJ2-5
clone_size: .
v_call: TRBV27
d_call: TRBD1

cdr3_nt: TGTGCCAGCAGTGAGGGGAACACCGGGGAGCTGTTTTTT
cdr3_aa: CASSEGNTGELFF
j_call: TRBJ2-2
clone_size: .
v_call: TRBV6-4
d_call: .

cdr3_nt: TGTGCCAGCAGTCCTGGACTACTGTGGCAGTTCTTC
cdr3_aa: CASSPGLLWQFF
j_call: TRBJ2-1
clone_size: .
v_call: TRBV28
d_call: .

cdr3_nt: TGTGCCAGCTCACCCCCCCCCGGGACAGGGAAGTACGAGCAGTACTTC
cdr3_aa: CASSPPPGTGKYEQYF
j_call: TRBJ2-7
clone_size: .
v_call: TRBV18
d_call: TRBD1

cdr3_nt: TGTGCCAGCAGCCCTGGAGGTAGCCTGGGCGGCTACACCTTC
cdr3_aa: CASSPGGSLGGYTF
j_call: TRBJ1-2
clone_size: once
v_call: TRBV27
d_call: .

cdr3_nt: TGTGCCAGCAGCCCTGGGGGCAGGGGTTATAGCAATCAGCCCCAGCATTTT
cdr3_aa: CASSPGGRGYSNQPQHF
j_call: TRBJ1-5
clone_size: .
v_call: TRBV11-2
d_call: .

cdr3_nt: TGTGCCAGCAGCGGTGCCGCCAACCTCGGGACAGGGCACTCCTACGAGCAGTACTTC
cdr3_aa: CASSGAANLGTGHSYEQYF
j_call: TRBJ2-7
clone_size: .
v_call: TRBV13
d_call: TRBD1

cdr3_nt: TGTGCCAGCAGTTTCGATGGAGCAACTAATGAAAAACTGTTTTTT
cdr3_aa: CASSFDGATNEKLFF
j_call: TRBJ1-4
clone_size: .
v_call: TRBV28
d_call: .

cdr3_nt: TGTGCCACCAGCAGAGAGCCGGGTGGACAGGGGGAAAACACCATATATTTT
cdr3_aa: CATSREPGGQGENTIYF
j_call: TRBJ1-3
clone_size: once
v_call: TRBV15
d_call: TRBD1

cdr3_nt: TGTGCCAGCAGTATCCTCGGAACCCTGGAGACCCAGTACTTC
cdr3_aa: CASSILGTLETQYF
j_call: TRBJ2-5
clone_size: once
v_call: TRBV6-5
d_call: .

cdr3_nt: TGCAGCGTTGAAGATCCGGGACGGCCGTACACCGGGGAGCTGTTTTTT
cdr3_aa: CSVEDPGRPYTGELFF
j_call: TRBJ2-2
clone_size: .
v_call: TRBV29-1
d_call: .

cdr3_nt: TGTGCCAGCAGTTTAACACCCAAGGGGAATCAGCCCCAGCATTTT
cdr3_aa: CASSLTPKGNQPQHF
j_call: TRBJ1-5
clone_size: .
v_call: TRBV28
d_call: .

cdr3_nt: TGTGCCAGCTCACGCAAAACTGGACGGGAGGAGCAGTTCTTC
cdr3_aa: CASSRKTGREEQFF
j_call: TRBJ2-1
clone_size: .
v_call: TRBV18
d_call: .

cdr3_nt: TGCGCCAGCAGCCAACTCGCAGGGGGGAACTACGAGCAGTACTTC
cdr3_aa: CASSQLAGGNYEQYF
j_call: TRBJ2-7
clone_size: .
v_call: TRBV4-1
d_call: .

cdr3_nt: TGCGCCAGCAGTCAATCTTATGCGGACCAAAGGGACTTC
cdr3_aa: CASSQSYADQRDF
j_call: TRBJ1-2
clone_size: few
v_call: TRBV23-1
d_call: .

cdr3_nt: TGTGCCAGCAGTTCCGGACAGGGCTATGGCTACACCTTC
cdr3_aa: CASSSGQGYGYTF
j_call: TRBJ1-2
clone_size: .
v_call: TRBV27
d_call: TRBD1

cdr3_nt: TGTGCCAGCAGCTTACCGGGCCTGGGGCAGGACTATGGCTACACCTTC
cdr3_aa: CASSLPGLGQDYGYTF
j_call: TRBJ1-2
clone_size: .
v_call: TRBV11-2
d_call: .

cdr3_nt: TGCGCCAGCAGCCAAGAGCCCCCCCTGGCCACCGGGGAGCTGTTTTTT
cdr3_aa: CASSQEPPLATGELFF
j_call: TRBJ2-2
clone_size: few
v_call: TRBV4-1
d_call: .

cdr3_nt: TGTGCCATCAGTGAGTCGGCCGACAGGTTCCGAAACACCATATATTTT
cdr3_aa: CAISESADRFRNTIYF
j_call: TRBJ1-3
clone_size: .
v_call: TRBV10-3
d_call: .

cdr3_nt: TGTGCCAGCAGCCATAGCCAGGATAGCAATCAGCCCCAGCATTTT
cdr3_aa: CASSHSQDSNQPQHF
j_call: TRBJ1-5
clone_size: .
v_call: TRBV14
d_call: .

cdr3_nt: TGTGCCAGCAGCCAAGGGACTAGCGGGAGAGATGAGCAGTTCTTC
cdr3_aa: CASSQGTSGRDEQFF
j_call: TRBJ2-1
clone_size: .
v_call: TRBV7-3
d_call: TRBD2

cdr3_nt: TGTGCCAGCAGTGGACTAGCGGGCAATGAGCAGTTCTTC
cdr3_aa: CASSGLAGNEQFF
j_call: TRBJ2-1
clone_size: .
v_call: TRBV6-4
d_call: TRBD2

cdr3_nt: TGTGCCAGCAGCCTAGCGGGAGAGGAAGGCGAGGAAGATACGCAGTATTTT
cdr3_aa: CASSLAGEEGEEDTQYF
j_call: TRBJ2-3
clone_size: .
v_call: TRBV27
d_call: TRBD2

cdr3_nt: TGTGCCAGCAGGGGGGATGAGCAGTTCTTC
cdr3_aa: CASRGDEQFF
j_call: TRBJ2-1
clone_size: .
v_call: TRBV5-5
d_call: .

cdr3_nt: TGTGCCAGCAGCTCCCGGGTTGAAGCTTTCTTT
cdr3_aa: CASSSRVEAFF
j_call: TRBJ1-1
clone_size: .
v_call: TRBV5-6
d_call: .

cdr3_nt: TGTGCCAGCAGCTTGGAGGTCGCCGGAGAGCAGTACTTC
cdr3_aa: CASSLEVAGEQYF
j_call: TRBJ2-5
clone_size: .
v_call: TRBV5-4
d_call: .

cdr3_nt: TGTGCTAGTGGTTTGAGCGGACAGGTCACTGAAGCTTTCTTT
cdr3_aa: CASGLSGQVTEAFF
j_call: TRBJ1-1
clone_size: .
v_call: TRBV12-5
d_call: TRBD1